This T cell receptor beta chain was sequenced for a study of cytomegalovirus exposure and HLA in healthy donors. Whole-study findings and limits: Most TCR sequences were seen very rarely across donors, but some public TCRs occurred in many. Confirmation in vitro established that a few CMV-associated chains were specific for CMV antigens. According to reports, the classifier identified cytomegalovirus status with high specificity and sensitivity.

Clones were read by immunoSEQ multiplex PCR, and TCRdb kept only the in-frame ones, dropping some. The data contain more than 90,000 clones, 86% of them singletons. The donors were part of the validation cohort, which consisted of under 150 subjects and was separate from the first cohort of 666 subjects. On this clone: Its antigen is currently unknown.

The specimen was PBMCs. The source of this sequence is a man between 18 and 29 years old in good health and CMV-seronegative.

The CDR3 bases are TGTGCCAGCAGCTCCTGGCAGGGTGATCAGCCCCAGCATTTT. This encodes CASSSWQGDQPQHF. The chain joins TRBV6-1 to TRBJ1-5; D is possibly TRBD1 (5 bases). The V gene's germline CDR1 is MNHNS and CDR2 SASEGT. Trimming took 6 bases from V and 5 from J, leaving 14 bases between them. The CDR3 is made up of 14 amino acids.